The rows below give T cell receptor beta chains drawn from one sample of a study of shared clonotypes between healthy human individuals. TCRdb's copy holds only in-frame clones and misses some; the assay was immunoSEQ multiplex PCR. The sample shows about 820,000 clones, over 90% of them seen only once. The source material was naive CD8+ T cells sorted from blood. All receptors come from a man aged 25-45 years in good health. Both conserved end residues are part of each CDR3. D genes are given only for firm matches. Clone size is given for some rows only: seen once, a few or many times, or a class if the clone is expanded.

v_gene	d_gene	len	j_gene	abundance	CDR3aa	CDR3nt
TRBV28	.	14	TRBJ2-7	.	CASRGVRAFYEQYF	TGTGCCAGCAGGGGGGTAAGGGCTTTCTACGAGCAGTACTTC
TRBV9	TRBD2	16	TRBJ2-5	once	CASSPGTSGRRETQYF	TGTGCCAGCAGCCCCGGGACTAGCGGGAGAAGGGAGACCCAGTACTTC
TRBV19	TRBD2	15	TRBJ2-2	.	CASSIGGSGIRELFF	TGTGCCAGTAGTATCGGGGGTAGCGGGATAAGGGAGCTGTTTTTT
TRBV5-1	TRBD1	15	TRBJ1-2	.	CASSLSQAQGYGYTF	TGCGCCAGCAGCTTGTCGCAAGCACAGGGGTATGGCTACACCTTC
TRBV30	.	11	TRBJ1-1	.	CAWSELTEAFF	TGTGCCTGGAGTGAACTCACTGAAGCTTTCTTT
TRBV9	TRBD1	13	TRBJ1-5	.	CASGGQGSQPQHF	TGTGCCAGCGGCGGACAGGGGAGTCAGCCCCAGCATTTT
TRBV9	.	15	TRBJ2-1	.	CASSVGHLSNNEQFF	TGTGCCAGCAGCGTAGGTCACTTAAGCAACAATGAGCAGTTCTTC
TRBV5-1	.	17	TRBJ1-1	once	CASSPDNPSRGNTEAFF	TGCGCCAGCAGCCCCGATAACCCGTCTCGGGGGAACACTGAAGCTTTCTTT
TRBV11-2	.	11	TRBJ1-2	.	CASSFIDGYTF	TGTGCCAGCAGCTTTATAGATGGCTACACCTTC
TRBV9	.	12	TRBJ2-1	.	CASSVDGNEQFF	TGTGCCAGCAGCGTAGATGGCAATGAGCAGTTCTTC
TRBV12-5	TRBD2	15	TRBJ2-7	once	CASAPGTSGSYEQYF	TGTGCTAGTGCTCCCGGGACTAGCGGGAGCTACGAGCAGTACTTC
TRBV6-1	TRBD1	14	TRBJ1-4	.	CASSEWTGKEKLFF	TGTGCCAGCAGTGAGTGGACAGGGAAGGAAAAACTGTTTTTT
TRBV18	.	13	TRBJ2-7	.	CASSPTWLYEQYF	TGTGCCAGCTCCCCGACTTGGCTCTACGAGCAGTACTTC
TRBV15	.	12	TRBJ2-7	.	CATSRGRLEQYF	TGTGCCACCAGCAGAGGCCGCTTAGAGCAGTACTTC
TRBV27	.	13	TRBJ2-7	once	CASSFSQLYEQYF	TGTGCCAGCAGTTTCTCCCAGTTGTACGAGCAGTACTTC